The clone carrying this TCR beta chain was detected only a few times. Its antigen is not known. The data were taken from a study of radiotherapy plus CTLA-4 blockade in lung cancer. Overall study: Objective response rate was over 15%; disease control rate, approximately 33%.

The germline gives CDR1 SEHNR, CDR2 FQNEAQ (reference sequence). J was trimmed by 4 bases and V by 5 bases; bases with no gene match: 11. This CDR3 contains 16 residues. Produced via immunoSEQ multiplex PCR; TCRdb's table is partial and in-frame only. Found here are tens of thousands of clones, around 78% of them singletons; the top ten hold 22%. General observations from the study: Researchers report tumor-derived TCR clones expanding in blood after radiotherapy plus ipilimumab. Early clonal dynamics of blood T cells, together with interferon-beta, were reported as the best response predictor.

Focal radiation plus CTLA-4 blockade with ipilimumab was given to patients with chemo-refractory metastatic non-small-cell lung cancer. Specimen: peripheral blood, collected from a patient treated with radiotherapy plus ipilimumab. The chain uses TRBV7-9 and TRBJ2-7, with 10 positions matching TRBD1. The TCR comes from a human donor with non-small cell lung cancer whose response to radiotherapy plus ipilimumab could not be evaluated. Some clones in this sample may be carry-over from other donors' samples. The CDR3 is CASSQDTWDRGYEQYF. CDR3 DNA: TGTGCCAGCAGCCAAGATACGTGGGACAGGGGATACGAGCAGTACTTC.